A single sample gave rise to the 30 T cell receptor beta chains below, sequenced in a study of blood T cell repertoires in COVID-19. The repertoire was sequenced with immunoSEQ multiplex PCR; TCRdb's copy has only in-frame clones and lacks some. This repertoire shows about 140,000 clones, around 80% found once; its top ten account for approximately 9.5%. The sample was peripheral blood. The receptors were sampled from a woman of 80 years or more in a cohort sampled during active or convalescent COVID-19.

V and J are TRBV19 and TRBJ1-6; a weak D match, TRBD1 (5 bases). Germline V gene lookup returns CDR1 LNHDA and CDR2 SQIVND (reference sequence). The CDR3 length is 13 residues. V lost 7 bases, J lost 5 bases, and 9 bases lay in between. This CDR3 is CASKRGDNSPLHF. CDR3 in DNA: TGTGCCAGTAAGCGGGGGGATAATTCACCCCTCCACTTT.

This clone was detected only a few times. V and J are TRBV6-1 and TRBJ1-2; no firm D call. Germline CDR1 is MNHNS and CDR2 is SASEGT. The V end lost 2 bases, the J end lost 3 bases, and 10 bases lay between the germline ends. This CDR3 is 14 amino acids long. The CDR3 is CASSENREHYGYTF. CDR3 DNA: TGTGCCAGCAGTGAAAACCGGGAACACTATGGCTACACCTTC.

This chain connects TRBV2 to TRBJ1-5, with D perhaps matching TRBD1 (5 bases). CDR1 SNHLY and CDR2 FYNNEI come from the germline V gene. There are 15 residues in the CDR3. V was clipped by 4 bases and J by 2 bases, with 12 bases between them. Written as DNA, the CDR3 is TGTGCCAGCAGTGCCGACAGACCCCGCAATCAGCCCCAGCATTTT. Translating gives CASSADRPRNQPQHF.

This chain connects TRBV7-2 to TRBJ1-6; 8 positions match TRBD1. The V gene end was trimmed by 5 bases and the J gene end by 2 bases; junction bases not matched to a gene: 5. There are 16 residues in the CDR3. CDR1 and CDR2 from the germline V gene are SGHTA and FQGNSA. Written as DNA, the CDR3 is TGTGCCAGCAGCCGCGGACAGGGCCCCTATAATTCACCCCTCCACTTT. It encodes CASSRGQGPYNSPLHF.

There are a few counts of this clone. The rearrangement joins TRBV2 to TRBJ2-7, with TRBD1 as a possible D gene (6 bases). The CDR3 has 13 residues. V shed 1 base and J shed 5 bases, with 9 bases lying between them. CDR1 is SNHLY, CDR2 FYNNEI, per germline. CDR3 nucleotides: TGTGCCAGCAGTGAAGACAGGGTTAACGAGCAGTACGTC. Its translation is CASSEDRVNEQYV.

The chain uses TRBV19 and TRBJ2-1; D is possibly TRBD2 (7 bases). Trimming removed 5 bases at V and 6 bases at J, with 14 bases between. In germline, CDR1 is LNHDA, CDR2 SQIVND (reference sequence). The CDR3 loop spans 14 amino acids. CDR3 residues: CASSEGGGLNEQFF. CDR3 DNA sequence: TGTGCCAGTAGTGAGGGGGGGGGCCTCAATGAGCAGTTCTTC.

This chain's CDR3 is CASSIDRYEDREQYF. DNA of the CDR3: TGTGCCAGTAGTATAGACCGCTACGAAGATCGGGAGCAGTACTTC. J is TRBJ2-7 and V is TRBV19, with unresolved D. Per germline, CDR1 LNHDA and CDR2 SQIVND (reference sequence). Trimming pared 0 bases from V and 7 bases from J, leaving 16 bases between. CDR3 length equals 15 residues.

The chain links TRBV19 to TRBJ2-5, with D perhaps TRBD1 (5 bases). This CDR3 comprises 15 residues. From germline, CDR1 is LNHDA and CDR2 SQIVND (reference sequence). The V end was cut by 2 bases, the J end by 5 bases, with 15 bases between. CDR3 nucleotide sequence: TGTGCCAGTAGTATACGGTCGGCAGGGTTGGAGACCCAGTACTTC. Protein product: CASSIRSAGLETQYF.

V is TRBV12-5 and J is TRBJ1-1, with a tentative D call TRBD1 (5 bases). The germline V gene encodes CDR1 LGHNT and CDR2 FRNRAP. The ends were cut back, 7 bases at V and 4 bases at J, with 16 bases in the middle. The CDR3 runs 14 residues. The CDR3, as DNA: TGTGCTAGTGCCGGGGGTTGGGGGACCACTGAAGCTTTCTTT. Residues: CASAGGWGTTEAFF. The full variable domain, its missing parts supplied by reference TRBV12-5 and TRBJ1-1, is DARVTQTPRHKVTEMGQEVTMRCQPILGHNTVFWYRQTMMQGLELLAYFRNRAPLDDSGMPKDRFSAEMPDATLATLKIQPSEPRDSAVYFCASAGGWGTTEAFFGQGTRLTVV.

This clone came up a few times. The J gene is TRBJ1-6, the V gene TRBV9, with 7 nucleotides matching TRBD1. The CDR3 is made up of 15 amino acids. Per germline, CDR1 SGDLS and CDR2 YYNGEE. The V segment lost 2 bases and the J segment 8 bases; nucleotides outside the gene matches: 7. CDR3 sequence: CASSVSGGFDSPLHF. The CDR3 DNA is TGTGCCAGCAGCGTGTCAGGGGGGTTTGATTCACCCCTCCACTTT.

The chain has TRBV28 and TRBJ1-1; TRBD1 might be the D (5 bases). Trimming stripped 3 bases from V and 4 bases from J, with 15 bases between. CDR3 length equals 15 residues. Germline CDR1 is MDHEN and CDR2 is SYDVKM. The CDR3 DNA reads as TGTGCCAGCAGTTTCGGTTGGCAGGGAAGCACTGAAGCTTTCTTT. It yields the protein CASSFGWQGSTEAFF.

The chain has TRBV7-2 and TRBJ2-7; D is undetermined. The ends were cut back, 5 bases at V and 4 bases at J, with 12 bases in the middle. Germline V gene lookup returns CDR1 SGHTA and CDR2 FQGNSA. The CDR3 sequence is 13 residues long. The CDR3 DNA is TGTGCCAGCAGCCCCGCCCCCCAGTACGAGCAGTACGTC. Translation gives CASSPAPQYEQYV.

The genes are TRBV24-1 and TRBJ2-1; 8 nucleotides align to TRBD2. J lost 5 bases, V lost 5 bases, and 7 bases had no gene match. This CDR3 comprises 15 residues. The germline V gene encodes CDR1 KGHDR and CDR2 SFDVKD. The CDR3 nucleotides read TGTGCCACCAGTGCTAGCGGGTCCTTCAACAATGAGCAGTTCTTC. It encodes CATSASGSFNNEQFF.

This clone was seen once. The gene calls are TRBV18 and TRBJ2-3, with 7 bases identical to TRBD1. V was pared by 6 bases and J by 4 bases, with 10 bases of the junction left unmatched. Germline V CDR1 and CDR2: KGHSH, LQKENI. The CDR3 runs to 15 residues. Written as DNA, the CDR3 is TGTGCCAGCTCGCAGACAGGGATTCAAGCAGATACGCAGTATTTT. As protein: CASSQTGIQADTQYF.

V and J are TRBV18 and TRBJ1-5, with 9 bases identical to TRBD1. The V gene end was trimmed by 3 bases and the J gene end by 7 bases; junction bases not matched to a gene: 16. The CDR3 length is 18 residues. The germline V gene encodes CDR1 KGHSH and CDR2 LQKENI. CDR3 sequence reads: CASSPTAAQGQGLQPQHF. In DNA form, the CDR3 reads TGTGCCAGCTCACCGACGGCCGCTCAAGGACAGGGGTTGCAGCCCCAGCATTTT.

The J gene is TRBJ1-5, the V gene TRBV10-3, with 9 bases lining up with TRBD1. V gave up 1 base and J gave up 4 bases; unmatched junction bases: 2. The CDR3 length is 15 residues. The germline gives CDR1 ENHRY, CDR2 SYGVKD. CDR3 sequence reads: CAISELGQGNQPQHF. The CDR3 nucleotides are TGTGCCATCAGTGAGTTGGGACAGGGTAATCAGCCCCAGCATTTT.

The chain carries TRBV13 and TRBJ2-7; D perhaps matches TRBD1 (7 bases). This CDR3 is 15 amino acids long. V was cut by 5 bases and J by 3 bases, with 17 bases left in between. The germline V gene encodes CDR1 PRHDT and CDR2 FYEKMQ (reference sequence). CDR3 residues: CASSPLGRGDYEQYV. CDR3 sequence (DNA): TGTGCCAGCAGCCCTCTAGGCAGGGGGGACTACGAGCAGTACGTC.

The chain uses TRBV2 and TRBJ2-1; 9 bases line up with TRBD1. Germline CDR1 reads SNHLY; CDR2 reads FYNNEI. The CDR3 extends over 15 amino acids. The V and J ends lost 3 bases and 9 bases, in that order; junction bases with no gene match: 9. CDR3 DNA sequence: TGTGCCAGCAGTGATAAGGGACAGGGTTGGTCTGAGCAGTTCTTC. The encoded protein is CASSDKGQGWSEQFF.

As DNA, the CDR3 is TGTGCCAGCTCATCGACAGGGGAATATGGTCAGCCCCAGCATTTT. As protein: CASSSTGEYGQPQHF. The V call is TRBV18, the J call TRBJ1-5, with TRBD1 identical over 8 bases. Germline V CDR1 and CDR2: KGHSH, LQKENI. V lost 5 bases to trimming and J lost 6 bases; unmatched junction nucleotides: 9. The CDR3 has 15 amino acids.

The chain has TRBV3-1 (or the pseudogene TRBV3-2) and TRBJ2-4, with D possibly being TRBD2 (5 bases). CDR1 and CDR2 (germline): LGHDT, YNNKEL (reference sequence). Trimming removed 0 bases at V and 9 bases at J, with 9 bases between. The CDR3 covers 13 residues. The CDR3 region is CASSQDPSGIQYF. The CDR3, as DNA: TGTGCCAGCAGCCAAGATCCGAGCGGCATTCAGTACTTC.

The rearrangement links TRBV7-9 to TRBJ2-2; D uncertain. Per germline, CDR1 SEHNR and CDR2 FQNEAQ (reference sequence). The CDR3 runs to 13 residues. Trimming left V 7 bases short and J 6 bases short, with 12 bases between. The CDR3 sequence: CASTKRWAGELFF. CDR3 sequence (DNA): TGTGCCAGCACCAAGAGGTGGGCCGGGGAGCTGTTTTTT.

The chain uses TRBV24-1 and TRBJ2-1; 9 positions match TRBD1. After removal of 2 bases from V and 2 bases from J, the junction contained 0 bases not matched to a gene. This CDR3 is 15 amino acids long. Germline-derived CDR1 and CDR2 are KGHDR and SFDVKD. CDR3 in amino acids: CATSDWTGAYNEQFF. The CDR3 nucleotides read TGTGCCACCAGTGATTGGACAGGGGCCTACAATGAGCAGTTCTTC.

A single count supports this clone. The rearrangement uses TRBV6-2 or TRBV6-3 and TRBJ2-7; 8 nucleotides line up with TRBD1. V was pared by 6 bases and J by 0 bases, with 7 bases of the junction left unmatched. The CDR3 has 15 amino acids. Germline CDR1 reads MNHEY; CDR2 reads SVGEGT. The CDR3 here is CASSTDRVSSYEQYV. CDR3 DNA: TGTGCCAGCAGCACGGACAGGGTGAGCTCCTACGAGCAGTACGTC.

The V gene is TRBV7-9, the J gene TRBJ1-1; weak D call: TRBD1 (5 bases). CDR1 SEHNR and CDR2 FQNEAQ come from the germline V gene (reference sequence). V was clipped by 4 bases and J by 3 bases, with 15 bases between them. This CDR3 has 15 amino acids. The CDR3 loop is CASSSPWGADTEAFF. CDR3 sequence (DNA): TGTGCCAGCAGCTCTCCGTGGGGCGCGGACACTGAAGCTTTCTTT.

This chain connects TRBV5-1 to TRBJ2-3, with D unclear. V lost 0 bases and J 0 bases, leaving 8 bases between the germline ends. The CDR3 sequence is 15 residues long. The germline V gene encodes CDR1 SGHRS and CDR2 YFSETQ. This CDR3 reads CASSLELGSTDTQYF. The DNA of the CDR3 is TGCGCCAGCAGCTTGGAGCTAGGAAGCACAGATACGCAGTATTTT.

This sequence joins TRBV7-8 and TRBJ1-1, with D perhaps matching TRBD1 (6 bases). The CDR3 extends over 13 amino acids. The germline V and J ends were trimmed by 4 bases and 4 bases, with 10 bases remaining between them. Germline values: CDR1 SGHVS, CDR2 FQNEAQ. CDR3 protein: CASSSARGTEAFF. The CDR3 DNA reads TGTGCCAGCAGCTCGGCCAGGGGCACTGAAGCTTTCTTT.

V is TRBV5-1 and J is TRBJ1-5; 7 positions agree with TRBD1. The CDR3 totals 16 residues. V lost 2 bases to trimming and J lost 1 base; unmatched junction nucleotides: 6. Germline CDR1 is SGHRS and CDR2 is YFSETQ. The CDR3 here is CASSLLPGQSNQPQHF. The CDR3 nucleotides read TGCGCCAGCAGCTTACTCCCGGGACAGAGCAATCAGCCCCAGCATTTT.

V usage is TRBV6-6 and J usage is TRBJ2-5, with a weak D call TRBD2 (5 bases). The CDR3 is 12 amino acids. With 6 bases removed from V and 5 bases from J, the gap between germline ends came to 10 bases. The germline V gene encodes CDR1 MNHNY and CDR2 SVGAGI (reference sequence). CDR3 sequence: CASSLRRETQYF. CDR3 nucleotides: TGTGCCAGCAGCCTTCGGAGGGAGACCCAGTACTTC.

This sequence joins TRBV6-6 and TRBJ1-3, with a weak D call TRBD1 (5 bases). The CDR3 has 16 amino acids. Germline V gene sequence: CDR1 MNHNY, CDR2 SVGAGI (reference sequence). V was pared by 2 bases and J by 0 bases, with 11 bases between. CDR3 sequence (DNA): TGTGCCAGCAGTTACGTAAGGGGTGACTCTGGAAACACCATATATTTT. Translation: CASSYVRGDSGNTIYF.

The chain couples TRBV5-6 to TRBJ1-3; D uncertain. Between the trimmed V and J ends, which lost 2 bases and 4 bases, there was a span of 13 bases. CDR1 and CDR2 from the germline V gene are SGHDT and YYEEEE. The CDR3 is 15 residues long. For the CDR3, the DNA is TGTGCCAGCAGCTTCTCAGCAGGATCGGGAAACACCATATATTTT. Translated, it gives CASSFSAGSGNTIYF. Based on the CDR3 plus reference TRBV5-6 and TRBJ1-3, the full variable domain is DAGVTQSPTHLIKTRGQQVTLRCSPKSGHDTVSWYQQALGQGPQFIFQYYEEEERQRGNFPDRFSGHQFPNYSSELNVNALLLGDSALYLCASSFSAGSGNTIYFGEGSWLTVV.